This TCR beta chain was identified during a study of beta chain features in type 1 diabetes. Findings and caveats of the study: Type 1 diabetes patients had moderately but significantly shorter TCRB CDR3s in all four CD4+ subsets.

A CD45RO/CCR7/CD25/CD127/CD95/CD27 panel sorted naive, central memory, regulatory and stem cell-like memory CD4+ cells. Reverse transcribing all isolated RNA meant expressed TCRB transcripts were sequenced. Clones were sequenced by immunoSEQ multiplex PCR, and TCRdb holds only the in-frame ones, with some missing. The sample carries hundreds of thousands of clones, over 12% recorded once. V was trimmed by 4 bases and J by 7 bases, leaving 13 bases between them. The CDR3 is made up of 13 amino acids. The germline gives CDR1 GTSNPN, CDR2 SVGIG (reference sequence). This clone was detected only a few times. Its antigen is unknown.

Sequencing was done on a sample of naive CD4+ T cells from blood. This TCR came from a man in his late teens or twenties with type 1 diabetes. The chain joins TRBV30 to TRBJ1-4; D remains unclear. The CDR3 protein is CAWTATSGEKLFF. The CDR3 coding sequence is TGTGCCTGGACGGCCACGTCGGGTGAAAAACTGTTTTTT.